Reported below is one T cell receptor beta chain. Only in-frame clones appear in the TCRdb table, and some are missing; sequencing was by immunoSEQ multiplex PCR. The sample contains 10,000 or so clones, 75% to 90% of which appear only once. This sample was included in a study of pediatric ulcerative colitis. About the study: Disease was pancolitis in under 10 and left-sided in two, histology-confirmed.

V lost 4 bases, J lost 10 bases, and 19 bases lay in between. The CDR3 has 14 amino acids. CDR1 is MNHEY, CDR2 SMNVEV, per germline (reference sequence). The chain combines TRBV27 with TRBJ1-2, with D possibly TRBD1 on 5 matching bases. The sample comprised blood. The TCR comes from a girl aged 10 to 17 with moderate ulcerative colitis. CDR3 residues: CASSWGGAPHAYTF. CDR3 bases: TGTGCCAGCAGTTGGGGTGGGGCCCCCCACGCCTACACCTTC.